The sequence of this TCR beta chain was determined in a study of response to subunit inactivated influenza vaccine. The CDR3 consists of 11 residues. The germline V gene encodes CDR1 MNHEY and CDR2 SVGEGT. Trimming took 3 bases from V and 10 from J, leaving 7 bases between them. MiXCR, applied by TCRdb to the RT-PCR reads, yields one record per CDR3 protein. The sample shows hundreds of thousands of distinct CDR3 sequences, 6.5% to 8% of them seen only once. The chain employs TRBV6-2 or TRBV6-3 and TRBJ2-1; D remains unclear. The sequenced sample was PBMCs from blood, obtained around 25 months after vaccination. The receptor was derived from a man aged 50 to 75 who received an inactivated influenza vaccine. The CDR3 loop reads CASSYHGEQFF. CDR3 DNA: TGTGCCAGCAGTTATCACGGAGAGCAGTTCTTC.